The 25 T cell receptor beta chains listed next were all sequenced from one sample in a study of Graves' ophthalmopathy and Graves' hyperthyroidism. Amplified material comprised TCR beta CDR3 regions derived from RNA transcripts. Amplification began with first-round RT-PCR using HTBI primers, then second-round multiplex PCR was performed. TCRdb re-called the multiplex PCR reads with MiXCR, one entry per CDR3 protein. The sample has some 350,000 distinct CDR3 sequences; 15% to 20% are singletons. Sequenced sample: peripheral blood. These receptors came from an adult woman with stable Graves' hyperthyroidism.

There are many counts of this clonotype. This chain joins TRBV19 and TRBJ2-7; 11 bases map to TRBD1. The V segment lost 8 bases and the J segment 3 bases; nucleotides outside the gene matches: 12. Looked up from germline, CDR1 is LNHDA and CDR2 is SQIVND (reference sequence). There are 16 residues in the CDR3. The CDR3 DNA is TGTGCCAGTTCCCTTCCGCCGGGGACAGGGGGCTACGAGCAGTACTTC. Its translation: CASSLPPGTGGYEQYF. Variable domain in full (rest from reference TRBV19 and TRBJ2-7): DGGITQSPKYLFRKEGQNVTLSCEQNLNHDAMYWYRQDPGQGLRLIYYSQIVNDFQKGDIAEGYSVSREKKESFPLTVTSAQKNPTAFYLCASSLPPGTGGYEQYFGPGTRLTVT.

The rearrangement joins TRBV6-5 to TRBJ1-1, with 8 bases that match TRBD1. Trimming took 0 bases from V and 5 from J; bases not matched to a gene: 11. Germline CDR1 and CDR2: MNHEY and SVGAGI. The CDR3 has 17 amino acids. CDR3 coding DNA: TGTGCCAGCAGTTACTCGAACGCAGGGGGCGCTTGGACTGAAGCTTTCTTT. Translation: CASSYSNAGGAWTEAFF.

This clonotype appeared many times. The chain combines TRBV5-1 with TRBJ1-1, with D possibly being TRBD1 (6 bases). V was trimmed by 7 bases and J by 2 bases, leaving 12 bases between them. There are 13 residues in the CDR3. Germline loops: CDR1 SGHRS, CDR2 YFSETQ. CDR3 in amino acids: CASHRDPNTEAFF. CDR3 bases: TGCGCCAGCCACAGGGACCCCAACACTGAAGCTTTCTTT.

V usage is TRBV14 and J usage is TRBJ1-3, with unresolved D. V lost 5 bases and J lost 0, with 8 bases in between. The CDR3 is 14 residues long. In germline, CDR1 is SGHDN, CDR2 FVKESK. CDR3 sequence: CASSAYRSGNTIYF. The CDR3 DNA reads TGTGCCAGCAGCGCTTATCGCTCTGGAAACACCATATATTTT.

The V gene is TRBV5-1, the J gene TRBJ2-5; 12 bases agree with TRBD2. The germline gives CDR1 SGHRS, CDR2 YFSETQ. The CDR3 length is 17 residues. The trim removed 4 bases at V and 5 bases at J, leaving 12 bases unmatched. CDR3 amino acids: CASSQTGLAGRLETQYF. The CDR3 nucleotides are TGCGCCAGCAGCCAAACCGGACTAGCGGGACGCCTGGAGACCCAGTACTTC.

The rearrangement joins TRBV18 to TRBJ2-7; possible D gene TRBD2, 6 bases. The V gene's germline CDR1 is KGHSH and CDR2 LQKENI. This CDR3 has 19 amino acids. Trimming pared 5 bases from V and 5 bases from J, leaving 31 bases between. This CDR3 is CASSTLSGWSGVGSNEQYF. CDR3 DNA: TGTGCCAGCTCAACACTTTCCGGCTGGTCGGGAGTTGGGTCCAACGAGCAGTACTTC.

This clonotype was seen repeatedly, ten times or more. This chain connects TRBV12-3 or TRBV12-4 to TRBJ1-1, with D possibly being TRBD1 (5 bases). V was trimmed by 5 bases and J by 1 base, leaving 11 bases between them. This CDR3 region has 14 residues. CDR3 nucleotide sequence: TGTGCCAGCAGTCGGGGACGAGGGAACACTGAAGCTTTCTTT. Encoded protein: CASSRGRGNTEAFF.

The table lists this clonotype with a few counts. The chain carries TRBV29-1 and TRBJ1-2; 9 bases align to TRBD1. Losses at the gene ends were 2 bases for V and 4 bases for J; bases not matched to a gene: 5. CDR1 is SQVTM and CDR2 is ANQGSEA in the germline V gene. This CDR3 is built from 14 residues. The CDR3 nucleotides read TGCAGCGTTGAATGGGGACAGGGAGGCTATGGCTACACCTTC. Translating it yields CSVEWGQGGYGYTF.

This clonotype was seen repeatedly, ten times or more. The chain links TRBV27 to TRBJ2-7, with D uncertain. Germline CDR1 MNHEY, CDR2 SMNVEV (reference sequence). The CDR3 runs 13 residues. V lost 2 bases to trimming and J lost 4 bases, with 9 bases between them. This CDR3 reads CASSLTAKYEQYF. The CDR3 region has the DNA TGTGCCAGCAGTTTAACGGCAAAATACGAGCAGTACTTC.

V usage is TRBV28 and J usage is TRBJ2-7, with D unresolved. Trimming removed 6 bases from V and 3 bases from J, with 15 bases in between. From germline, CDR1 is MDHEN and CDR2 SYDVKM. This CDR3 comprises 14 residues. CDR3 sequence reads: CASRISHAYYEQYF. Here the CDR3 DNA reads TGTGCCAGCAGGATAAGCCACGCTTACTACGAGCAGTACTTC.

This clonotype was observed at least ten times. This sequence joins TRBV28 and TRBJ2-6; weak D call: TRBD1 (7 bases). Germline V gene lookup returns CDR1 MDHEN and CDR2 SYDVKM. With 6 bases removed from V and 2 bases from J, the gap between germline ends came to 20 bases. This CDR3 has 18 amino acids. The CDR3 loop reads CASSYSLQGGTGANVLTF. DNA of the CDR3: TGTGCCAGCAGCTACAGCTTGCAGGGGGGAACTGGGGCCAACGTCCTGACTTTC.

Many counts were recorded for this clonotype. CDR3 nucleotide sequence: TGCGCCAGCAGCCAAAGGACAGGCCGCACCACTGAAGCTTTCTTT. The encoded protein is CASSQRTGRTTEAFF. This chain connects TRBV4-1 to TRBJ1-1, with 7 bases lining up with TRBD1. The V segment lost 2 bases and the J segment 4 bases; nucleotides outside the gene matches: 7. The CDR3 has 15 residues. Looked up from germline, CDR1 is MGHRA and CDR2 is YSYEKL.

This clonotype occurred many times. The chain has TRBV28 and TRBJ2-7, with D perhaps TRBD1 (5 bases). This CDR3 is 13 amino acids long. Trimming removed 3 bases from V and 2 bases from J, with 8 bases in between. From germline, CDR1 is MDHEN and CDR2 SYDVKM. The CDR3: CASSFVDTYEQYF. The CDR3 nucleotides read TGTGCCAGCAGTTTTGTGGACACCTACGAGCAGTACTTC.

The chain couples TRBV6-1 to TRBJ1-5; D is uncertain. Germline V gene sequence: CDR1 MNHNS, CDR2 SASEGT. V was cut by 6 bases and J by 5 bases, with 17 bases left in between. The CDR3 loop spans 15 amino acids. CDR3 bases: TGTGCCAGCAGAGACGGGAGTGGTATAGATCAGCCCCAGCATTTT. Its protein product is CASRDGSGIDQPQHF.

This clonotype appeared many times. The V gene is TRBV19, the J gene TRBJ1-1; D unclear. Germline CDR1 is LNHDA and CDR2 is SQIVND (reference sequence). This CDR3 region has 14 residues. Trimming took off 3 bases at V and 4 bases at J, with 12 bases between the two ends. CDR3 DNA: TGTGCCAGTAGTATTGGTCTTCAGAGCACTGAAGCTTTCTTT. The encoded protein is CASSIGLQSTEAFF.

This clonotype turned up a few times. V and J are TRBV24-1 and TRBJ2-2, with TRBD1 matching over 11 bases. J was trimmed by 4 bases and V by 3 bases; bases with no gene match: 3. In germline, CDR1 is KGHDR, CDR2 SFDVKD. The CDR3 totals 16 residues. The DNA of the CDR3 is TGTGCCACCAGTGATACCGGGACAGGGGGCACCGGGGAGCTGTTTTTT. Translation: CATSDTGTGGTGELFF.

V gene TRBV20-1 combines with J gene TRBJ2-4, with 8 bases matching TRBD2. CDR1 and CDR2 from the germline V gene are DFQATT and SNEGSKA (reference sequence). The CDR3 consists of 19 residues. V trimming: 5 bases; J trimming: 1 base; junction bases outside the gene matches: 19. The CDR3 spells CSAPDLSGRILSAKNIQYF. The DNA for the CDR3 is TGCAGTGCTCCCGACTTAAGCGGGAGAATACTATCGGCCAAAAACATTCAGTACTTC.

The CDR3, as DNA: TGTGCCACCAGCAGAGATCCCCGGGCAACTGAAGCTTTCTTT. Translated: CATSRDPRATEAFF. J is TRBJ1-1 and V is TRBV15; D unresolved. V gave up 0 bases and J gave up 5 bases, with 10 bases separating them. CDR3 length: 14 amino acids. Germline lookup yields CDR1 LNHNV and CDR2 YYDKDF (reference sequence).

This clonotype was observed many times. The chain carries TRBV20-1 and TRBJ1-5; D not resolved. The CDR3 is 12 amino acids. Trimming removed 3 bases at V and 1 base at J, with 4 bases between. CDR1 DFQATT and CDR2 SNEGSKA come from the germline V gene (reference sequence). The CDR3 region is CSARKSNQPQHF. In DNA form, the CDR3 reads TGCAGTGCTAGGAAGAGCAATCAGCCCCAGCATTTT.

This clonotype was seen at least ten times. V gene TRBV6-1 combines with J gene TRBJ2-7; D is undetermined. V lost 6 bases and J 3 bases, leaving 12 bases between the germline ends. This CDR3 is built from 13 residues. CDR1 is MNHNS and CDR2 is SASEGT in the germline V gene. The CDR3 is CASSEQGYYEQYF. The CDR3 nucleotides are TGTGCCAGCAGCGAACAAGGGTACTACGAGCAGTACTTC.

The table lists this clonotype with many counts. The chain recombines TRBV19 with TRBJ1-5; perhaps TRBD1 as D (5 bases). Looked up from germline, CDR1 is LNHDA and CDR2 is SQIVND (reference sequence). This CDR3 has 14 amino acids. V dropped 7 bases and J dropped 2 bases, with 12 bases sitting between them. CDR3 loop: CASMVGAGNQPQHF. As DNA, the CDR3 is TGTGCCAGTATGGTCGGGGCGGGCAATCAGCCCCAGCATTTT.

This clonotype was seen many times. This clone may be a read error of a much larger clone one base away. The chain employs TRBV28 and TRBJ1-5; maybe TRBD1 (5 bases). Germline V CDR1 and CDR2: MDHEN, SYDVKM. This CDR3 is built from 14 residues. CDR3 residues: CAGSLAGGGQPQHF. The DNA of the CDR3 is TGTGCCGGCAGTTTGGCAGGCGGGGGTCAGCCCCAGCATTTT.

This clonotype was picked up many times. The chain couples TRBV12-3 or TRBV12-4 to TRBJ2-7; 12 bases are shared with TRBD2. V shed 3 bases, J shed 0 bases, and the junction held 3 bases outside the gene matches. The CDR3 runs to 16 residues. Here the CDR3 reads CASSFILAGGSYEQYF. CDR3 DNA: TGTGCCAGCAGTTTTATACTAGCGGGAGGCTCCTACGAGCAGTACTTC.

This clonotype was counted many times. V usage is TRBV19 and J usage is TRBJ1-3; D gene ambiguous. The length of the CDR3 is 14 residues. V lost 5 bases and J lost 0, with 8 bases in between. Germline V gene sequence: CDR1 LNHDA, CDR2 SQIVND (reference sequence). In DNA, the CDR3 is TGTGCCAGTAGTTTTTACAACTCTGGAAACACCATATATTTT. It encodes CASSFYNSGNTIYF.

This clonotype was observed at least ten times. This chain uses TRBV29-1 with TRBJ1-1, with D perhaps TRBD1 (6 bases). Germline assignment: CDR1 SQVTM and CDR2 ANQGSEA. V lost 4 bases to trimming and J lost 4 bases, with 10 bases between them. The CDR3 consists of 12 residues. This CDR3 reads CSVAKDSTEAFF. CDR3 nucleotide sequence: TGCAGCGTTGCGAAGGACAGCACTGAAGCTTTCTTT.